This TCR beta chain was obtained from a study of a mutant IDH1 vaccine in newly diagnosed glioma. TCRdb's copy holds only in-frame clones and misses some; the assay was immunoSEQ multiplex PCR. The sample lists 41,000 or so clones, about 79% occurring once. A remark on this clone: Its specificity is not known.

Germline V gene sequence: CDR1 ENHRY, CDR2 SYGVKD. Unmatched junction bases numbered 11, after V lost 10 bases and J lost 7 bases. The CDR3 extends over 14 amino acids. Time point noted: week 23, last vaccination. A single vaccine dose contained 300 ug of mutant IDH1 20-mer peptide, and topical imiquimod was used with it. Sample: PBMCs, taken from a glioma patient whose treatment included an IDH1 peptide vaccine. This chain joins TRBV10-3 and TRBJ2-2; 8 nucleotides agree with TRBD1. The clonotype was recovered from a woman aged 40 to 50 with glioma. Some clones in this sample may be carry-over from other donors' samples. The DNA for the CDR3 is TGTGCCACCGAAACAGGGGACAGGATCGGGGAGCTGTTTTTT. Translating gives CATETGDRIGELFF.